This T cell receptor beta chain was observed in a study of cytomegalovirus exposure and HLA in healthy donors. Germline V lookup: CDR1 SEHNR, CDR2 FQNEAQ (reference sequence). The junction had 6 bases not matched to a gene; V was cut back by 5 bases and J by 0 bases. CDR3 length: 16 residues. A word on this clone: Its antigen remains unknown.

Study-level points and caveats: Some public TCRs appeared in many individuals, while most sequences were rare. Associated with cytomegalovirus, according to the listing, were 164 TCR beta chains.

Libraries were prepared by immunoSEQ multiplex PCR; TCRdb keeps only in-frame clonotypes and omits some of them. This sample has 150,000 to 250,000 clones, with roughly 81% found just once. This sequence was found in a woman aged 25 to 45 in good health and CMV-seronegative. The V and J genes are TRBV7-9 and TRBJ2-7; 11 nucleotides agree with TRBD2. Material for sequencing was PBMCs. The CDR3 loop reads CASSPETSGISYEQYF. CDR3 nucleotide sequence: TGTGCCAGCAGCCCCGAGACTAGCGGGATCTCCTACGAGCAGTACTTC.